This TCR beta chain was recorded in a study of T-cell reconstitution after alpha-beta-depleted transplantation in children. This CDR3 has 12 amino acids. Germline values: CDR1 SGHAT, CDR2 FQNNGV. The library targeted TCRbeta and was prepared with unique molecular identifiers. TCRdb ran MiXCR on the PCR reads and lists one entry per CDR3 protein. The sample comprises 700,000 to 950,000 distinct CDR3 sequences, about 15% of which are singletons, and approximately 5% rests with the top ten. The receptor was isolated from a male patient under 18 who had a stem cell transplant for acute lymphoblastic leukemia, so the T cells may come from the graft donor. The gene calls are TRBV11-2 and TRBJ2-7, with D perhaps being TRBD1 or TRBD2 (5 bases each). The sequencing here drew on PBMCs, mostly from graft donor cells, taken 360 days after TCRalphabeta/CD19-depleted stem cell transplant. The CDR3 DNA follows: TGTGGGTGGCGAGGGGAAACGTACGAGCAGTACTTC. It translates to CGWRGETYEQYF.